Below are 24 T cell receptor beta chains sequenced from a single sample in a study of blood T cell repertoires in COVID-19. TCRdb's table, derived via immunoSEQ multiplex PCR, lists solely in-frame clones and lacks some. This table has 250,000 or so clones, 75% to 90% appearing once. Material for sequencing was PBMCs or T cells enriched from blood (not recorded which). The receptors derive from a man aged 45-65 years who had been exposed to COVID-19.

The chain is built from TRBV15 and TRBJ2-6, with 8 bases fitting TRBD1. Germline V gene data show CDR1 as LNHNV and CDR2 as YYDKDF (reference sequence). The trim removed 1 base at V and 0 bases at J, leaving 8 bases unmatched. The CDR3 is made up of 19 amino acids. The CDR3 nucleotides are TGTGCCACCAGCAGAGTCCGACAGGGGCCTACCTCTGGGGCCAACGTCCTGACTTTC. This translates into CATSRVRQGPTSGANVLTF.

The V and J genes are TRBV6-6 and TRBJ2-3, with D uncertain. Deletions cut 5 bases from V and 0 bases from J, with 12 bases between. The length of the CDR3 is 15 residues. The germline CDR1 and CDR2 sequences are MNHNY and SVGAGI (reference sequence). CDR3 amino acids: CASSQESTSTDTQYF. The CDR3 coding sequence is TGTGCCAGCAGTCAAGAGTCCACTAGCACAGATACGCAGTATTTT.

This clone was counted once. This chain uses TRBV2 with TRBJ2-5; weak D call: TRBD1 (5 bases). The V and J ends lost 4 bases and 5 bases respectively, with 11 bases between them. Germline CDR1 and CDR2: SNHLY and FYNNEI. The CDR3 runs 13 residues. CDR3 bases: TGTGCCAGCAGTGGGGGCGTGGGGGAGACCCAGTACTTC. It specifies CASSGGVGETQYF. Drawing the rest from reference TRBV2 and TRBJ2-5, the complete variable domain is EPEVTQTPSHQVTQMGQEVILRCVPISNHLYFYWYRQILGQKVEFLVSFYNNEISEKSEIFDDQFSVERPDGSNFTLKIRSTKLEDSAMYFCASSGGVGETQYFGPGTRLLVL.

The gene calls are TRBV19 and TRBJ2-5, with TRBD1 matching 9 bases. With V trimmed by 8 bases and J by 5 bases, 6 bases remained unmatched. CDR3 length: 13 residues. The germline CDR1 and CDR2 sequences are LNHDA and SQIVND (reference sequence). DNA for the CDR3: TGTGCCAGTCGGACAGGGGAGAAGGAGACCCAGTACTTC. It translates to CASRTGEKETQYF. The full variable domain, its missing parts supplied by reference TRBV19 and TRBJ2-5, is DGGITQSPKYLFRKEGQNVTLSCEQNLNHDAMYWYRQDPGQGLRLIYYSQIVNDFQKGDIAEGYSVSREKKESFPLTVTSAQKNPTAFYLCASRTGEKETQYFGPGTRLLVL.

As regards this clone: Other nucleotide sequences in the sample specify the same CDR3. The chain recombines TRBV28 with TRBJ1-2, with D perhaps matching TRBD1 (6 bases). Germline values: CDR1 MDHEN, CDR2 SYDVKM. Trimming cost V 6 bases and J 2 bases, with 7 bases left between them. The CDR3 contains 12 residues. In DNA form, the CDR3 reads TGTGCCAGCAGCCAGGGGAACTATGGCTACACCTTC. Translated, it gives CASSQGNYGYTF.

The chain carries TRBV6-5 and TRBJ2-5, with 8 positions matching TRBD1. J gave up 1 base and V 7 bases, and 5 bases lay outside the gene matches. Germline loops: CDR1 MNHEY, CDR2 SVGAGI. There are 14 residues in the CDR3. The chain's CDR3 is CASIRDRSQETQYF. In nucleotides, the CDR3 is TGTGCCAGCATCCGGGACAGGAGCCAAGAGACCCAGTACTTC.

V gene TRBV18 combines with J gene TRBJ1-2, with 8 bases identical to TRBD1. CDR1 and CDR2 (germline): KGHSH, LQKENI. CDR3 length: 14 amino acids. With V trimmed by 5 bases and J by 4 bases, 6 bases remained unmatched. As DNA, the CDR3 is TGTGCCAGCTCAACGGACAGGGACACCTATGGCTACACCTTC. It encodes CASSTDRDTYGYTF.

The chain combines TRBV15 with TRBJ1-1, with no clear D. The CDR3 has 14 residues. V was pared by 7 bases and J by 0 bases, with 12 bases between. Germline-derived CDR1 and CDR2 are LNHNV and YYDKDF (reference sequence). This chain's CDR3 is CATKAEPVNTEAFF. CDR3 bases: TGTGCCACCAAAGCGGAACCGGTGAACACTGAAGCTTTCTTT.

About this clone: Other DNA sequences of this sample code for an identical CDR3. The chain carries TRBV5-1 and TRBJ1-1; possibly TRBD1 for D (5 bases). CDR1 SGHRS and CDR2 YFSETQ come from the germline V gene. The CDR3 totals 14 residues. V shed 3 bases and J shed 1 base, with 10 bases lying between them. The CDR3 spells CASSSLTGNTEAFF. The CDR3 DNA reads as TGCGCCAGCAGCTCCCTTACAGGGAACACTGAAGCTTTCTTT.

The chain is built from TRBV29-1 and TRBJ1-2; 10 bases map to TRBD1. This CDR3 is built from 12 residues. CDR1 and CDR2 from the germline V gene are SQVTM and ANQGSEA. V gave up 7 bases and J gave up 2 bases; unmatched junction bases: 1. CDR3 sequence (DNA): TGCAGCGGGGGACAGGGGAACTATGGCTACACCTTC. This sequence encodes CSGGQGNYGYTF.

The chain couples TRBV2 to TRBJ2-5; possible D gene TRBD2, 6 bases. Trimming removed 7 bases from V and 4 bases from J, with 13 bases in between. The CDR3 runs to 13 residues. CDR1 and CDR2 from the germline V gene are SNHLY and FYNNEI. CDR3 sequence reads: CASNTRGLETQYF. As DNA, the CDR3 is TGTGCCAGCAATACGCGGGGATTAGAGACCCAGTACTTC. The variable domain in full, with the rest retrieved from reference TRBV2 and TRBJ2-5, is EPEVTQTPSHQVTQMGQEVILRCVPISNHLYFYWYRQILGQKVEFLVSFYNNEISEKSEIFDDQFSVERPDGSNFTLKIRSTKLEDSAMYFCASNTRGLETQYFGPGTRLLVL.

This chain connects TRBV7-3 to TRBJ2-1; 12 positions match TRBD2. Looked up from germline, CDR1 is SGHTA and CDR2 is FQGTGA. V shed 6 bases and J 13 bases; nucleotides not matched to a gene: 7. This CDR3 has 13 amino acids. This CDR3 reads CASRPTSGGQQFF. CDR3 nucleotides: TGTGCCAGCAGACCTACTAGCGGGGGGCAACAGTTCTTC.

The J gene is TRBJ1-5, the V gene TRBV5-4, with unresolved D. Trimming cost V 4 bases and J 6 bases, with 8 bases left between them. The CDR3 spans 12 residues. Germline loops: CDR1 SGHNT, CDR2 YYREEE (reference sequence). The DNA for the CDR3 is TGTGCCAGCAGCCTATTTGGTCAGCCCCAGCATTTT. Amino acids: CASSLFGQPQHF.

J is TRBJ2-6 and V is TRBV5-1, with D perhaps matching TRBD2 (5 bases). The V and J ends lost 4 bases and 4 bases respectively, with 12 bases between them. Per germline, CDR1 SGHRS and CDR2 YFSETQ. CDR3 length: 15 residues. CDR3: CASSPRGSGANVLTF. CDR3 DNA: TGCGCCAGCAGCCCAAGAGGGAGCGGGGCCAACGTCCTGACTTTC.

The chain links TRBV6-5 to TRBJ2-7, with D tentatively TRBD1 (5 bases). V lost 4 bases and J 4 bases, leaving 11 bases between the germline ends. CDR1 and CDR2 (germline): MNHEY, SVGAGI. The CDR3 totals 13 residues. The CDR3 protein is CASSFDRLYEQYF. For the CDR3, the DNA is TGTGCCAGCAGTTTCGACAGACTTTACGAGCAGTACTTC.

This clone was found once. CDR3 nucleotide sequence: TGTGCCAGCAGCCAGCTGGCAGGGGGCTCTGAAAAACTGTTTTTT. This translates into CASSQLAGGSEKLFF. The rearrangement uses TRBV4-2 and TRBJ1-4, with 8 positions matching TRBD1. This CDR3 has 15 residues. V dropped 3 bases and J dropped 7; count of bases not matched to a gene: 7. The germline gives CDR1 LGHNA, CDR2 YNFKEQ.

V usage is TRBV15 and J usage is TRBJ1-1; D unresolved. There are 13 residues in the CDR3. With 6 bases removed from V and 5 bases from J, the gap between germline ends came to 13 bases. Per germline, CDR1 LNHNV and CDR2 YYDKDF (reference sequence). The CDR3 sequence is CATSRLRATEAFF. The CDR3 nucleotides read TGTGCCACCAGTAGGTTAAGAGCGACTGAAGCTTTCTTT.

The chain combines TRBV7-9 with TRBJ2-3, with 9 bases that match TRBD2. V gave up 2 bases and J gave up 1 base; unmatched junction bases: 4. In germline, CDR1 is SEHNR, CDR2 FQNEAQ (reference sequence). This CDR3 has 16 residues. The CDR3 DNA is TGTGCCAGCAGCTTACTTCCTAGCGGGGGCACAGATACGCAGTATTTT. Encoded protein: CASSLLPSGGTDTQYF.

The V call is TRBV3-1 (or the pseudogene TRBV3-2), the J call TRBJ1-1; a weak D match, TRBD1 (5 bases). This CDR3 is built from 13 residues. V lost 4 bases and J lost 4, with 10 bases in between. Germline CDR1 is LGHDT and CDR2 is YNNKEL (reference sequence). CDR3 nucleotide sequence: TGTGCCAGCAGCCCCCGGGGGGGCACTGAAGCTTTCTTT. This encodes CASSPRGGTEAFF.

V usage is TRBV5-1 and J usage is TRBJ1-2, with D possibly being TRBD1 (5 bases). Germline-derived CDR1 and CDR2 are SGHRS and YFSETQ. CDR3 length equals 13 residues. Trimming shortened V by 7 bases and J by 4 bases, and 14 bases separated the two germline ends. The CDR3 region is CASGGGGTYGYTF. The CDR3 region has the DNA TGCGCCAGCGGGGGAGGAGGGACCTATGGCTACACCTTC.

This clone showed up just a few times. The CDR3 here is CAWSVLGSGWPNEQFF. In DNA form, the CDR3 reads TGTGCCTGGAGTGTACTTGGTAGCGGCTGGCCCAATGAGCAGTTCTTC. The chain is built from TRBV30 and TRBJ2-1; tentative D call: TRBD2 (6 bases). The germline V gene has CDR1 GTSNPN and CDR2 SVGIG (reference sequence). The CDR3 consists of 16 residues. The germline V and J ends were trimmed by 0 bases and 6 bases, with 18 bases remaining between them.

This clone was found once. The limits of the CDR3 on the DNA are not certain, so only TCRdb's listed CDR3 is given. The chain joins TRBV28 to TRBJ1-5; the table's D gene call, TRBD1, was not cross checked with the DNA. Counting both end residues, the CDR3 totals 20 amino acids. Germline V gene data show CDR1 as MDHEN and CDR2 as SYDVKM. The CDR3 loop reads CASSFERDTIRISPSIFQHF.

The chain has TRBV11-3 and TRBJ2-3, with 7 positions matching TRBD2. The CDR3 length is 14 residues. Germline-derived CDR1 and CDR2 are SGHNT and YENEEA. J was trimmed by 0 bases and V by 5 bases; bases with no gene match: 2. The CDR3 sequence is CASSLRGSTDTQYF. In DNA form, the CDR3 reads TGTGCCAGCAGCCTGCGGGGGAGCACAGATACGCAGTATTTT.

The V call is TRBV21-1, the J call TRBJ1-2. TRBV21-1 is deemed a pseudogene. This CDR3 is 16 amino acids long. CDR3 in amino acids: CASSQKRRPDFYGYTF. The DNA of the CDR3 is TGTGCCAGCAGCCAAAAACGGCGGCCAGATTTTTATGGCTACACCTTC.